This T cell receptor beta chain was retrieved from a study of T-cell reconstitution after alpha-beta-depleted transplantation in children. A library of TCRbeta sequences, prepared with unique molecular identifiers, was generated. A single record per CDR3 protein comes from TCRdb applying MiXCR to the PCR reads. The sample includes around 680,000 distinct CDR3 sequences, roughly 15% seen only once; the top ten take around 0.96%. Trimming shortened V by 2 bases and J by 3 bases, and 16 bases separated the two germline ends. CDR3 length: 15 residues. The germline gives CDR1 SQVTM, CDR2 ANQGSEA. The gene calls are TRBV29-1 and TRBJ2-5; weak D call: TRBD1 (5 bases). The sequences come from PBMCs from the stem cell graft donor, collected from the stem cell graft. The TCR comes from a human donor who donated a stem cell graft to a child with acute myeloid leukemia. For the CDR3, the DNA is TGCAGCGTTGAAAAGCAGGGATGGGGCAAAGAGACCCAGTACTTC. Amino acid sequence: CSVEKQGWGKETQYF.